This T cell receptor beta chain was retrieved from a study of tissue T cells after allogeneic stem cell transplantation. The CDR3 runs to 15 residues. The V and J ends lost 5 bases and 0 bases respectively, with 10 bases between them. Germline V gene sequence: CDR1 MSHET, CDR2 SYDVDS. As regards this clone: Genes and germline are mouse. Read sequence stops 1 residue before the CDR3 end, and the germline J gene provides the missing end.

The time point here: mouse harvest day 14 after allogeneic transplant. Each mouse received 10^7 T-cell-depleted marrow cells plus 10^6 splenic CD5+ T cells by tail vein. B6 (H2b) cells into BALB/c (H2d) mice; tissues taken at day 7 or 14. Data came from immunoSEQ multiplex PCR; TCRdb stores just in-frame clones and leaves some out. Among about 1,700 clones listed, roughly 50% were seen once. V gene TRBV29 combines with J gene TRBJ2-2; no reliable D call. The sequence was collected from a female BALB/c mouse given C57BL/6 T cells with graft-versus-host disease after an allogeneic hematopoietic cell transplant. Material for sequencing was gut tissue. Here the CDR3 reads CASSPSQANTGQLYF. The CDR3 bases that were read are TGTGCTAGCAGTCCCTCCCAGGCAAACACCGGGCAGCTCTAC.